This T cell receptor beta chain was identified in a study of immune evolution from preneoplasia to lung adenocarcinoma. Whole-study results and caveats: Top clone share appeared to fall from AAH through AIS, MIA, adenocarcinoma.

The data were produced by immunoSEQ multiplex PCR, yet TCRdb's version contains in-frame clones alone and is incomplete. Of several thousand clones listed, about 80% were seen once; the top ten hold approximately 8.4%. Between the trimmed V and J ends, which lost 0 bases and 0 bases, there was a span of 8 bases. The CDR3 loop spans 16 amino acids. Germline CDR1 and CDR2: SGHTA and FQGTGA. Resections took place in Japan or China from the mid-2010s to the late 2010s. H&E slides confirmed each diagnosis, reviewed by two pathologists independently. With respect to this clone: No antigen is known for it.

The chain carries TRBV7-3 and TRBJ2-2; D unresolved. This clonotype was sampled from a person aged 65 to 85 with lung adenocarcinoma. The sequenced sample was FFPE minimally invasive lung adenocarcinoma tissue. The CDR3 bases are TGTGCCAGCAGCTTAACTAGCTTCACGAACACCGGGGAGCTGTTTTTT. This gives the protein CASSLTSFTNTGELFF. Combining the CDR3 with reference TRBV7-3 and TRBJ2-2 gives the whole variable domain GAGVSQTPSNKVTEKGKYVELRCDPISGHTALYWYRQSLGQGPEFLIYFQGTGAADDSGLPNDRFFAVRPEGSVSTLKIQRTERGDSAVYLCASSLTSFTNTGELFFGEGSRLTVL.